The rows below give T cell receptor beta chains drawn from one sample of a study of OX40 agonist ivuxolimab in advanced cancers. Method: immunoSEQ multiplex PCR; TCRdb's copy keeps in-frame clones and lacks some. The repertoire has tens of thousands of clones, about 93% of them found once; the top ten carry about 10%. Material: CD4+ or CD8+ T cells sorted from blood, obtained in a trial of the OX40 agonist ivuxolimab. These receptors were taken from an adult with an advanced solid tumor such as melanoma, head and neck, liver or kidney cancer. Each CDR3 is given with its conserved first and last residue. D genes are given only for firm matches. Where a row states a size, it is once, few, many or the class of an expanded clone; other rows omit it.

>NA|TRBJ2-7|TRBV25-1|NA
CASSEVAESYEQYF
TGTGCCAGCAGTGAGGTAGCGGAATCCTACGAGCAGTACTTC
>NA|TRBJ2-1|TRBV9|NA
CASSVDPADEQFF
TGTGCCAGCAGCGTAGACCCGGCGGATGAGCAGTTCTTC
>TRBD2|TRBJ2-7|TRBV7-6|NA
CASSLGGREYEQYF
TGTGCCAGCAGCTTGGGTGGGAGGGAGTACGAGCAGTACTTC
>NA|TRBJ2-4|TRBV4-3|NA
CASSQDGAYLAKNIQYF
TGCGCCAGCAGCCAAGATGGGGCATATTTAGCCAAAAACATTCAGTACTTC
>TRBD1|TRBJ1-5|TRBV27|NA
CASSPGQSNQPQHF
TGTGCCAGCAGTCCGGGACAGAGTAATCAGCCCCAGCATTTT
>NA|TRBJ1-5|TRBV19|once
CASGVQGEEQPQHF
TGTGCCAGTGGAGTCCAGGGTGAAGAGCAGCCCCAGCATTTT
>TRBD2|TRBJ2-7|TRBV4-1|NA
CASSLGLAGTYEQYF
TGCGCCAGCAGCCTAGGACTAGCGGGAACCTACGAGCAGTACTTC
>NA|TRBJ1-3|TRBV28|NA
CASITGRGRGRGTRRNTIYF
TGTGCCAGCATCACCGGTCGGGGAAGAGGAAGGGGGACGAGACGAAACACCATATATTTT
>TRBD2|TRBJ2-1|TRBV9|once
CASRTTSGSSEQFF
TGTGCCAGCAGGACGACTAGCGGTAGCAGTGAGCAGTTCTTC
>NA|TRBJ1-1|TRBV2|NA
CASSAHRNTEAFF
TGTGCCAGCAGTGCTCACCGGAACACTGAAGCTTTCTTT
>TRBD1|TRBJ2-7|TRBV7-9|few
CASSLYGTDEQYF
TGTGCCAGCAGCTTATACGGGACAGACGAGCAGTACTTC
>NA|TRBJ1-2|TRBV7-9|once
CASSLLGKNYGYTF
TGTGCCAGCAGCTTACTGGGGAAAAACTATGGCTACACCTTC
>TRBD2|TRBJ2-3|TRBV6-5|NA
CASSVLAGSTDTQYF
TGTGCCAGCAGTGTACTAGCGGGTAGCACAGATACGCAGTATTTT
>NA|TRBJ1-3|TRBV6-1|NA
CASRGSGISGNTIYF
TGTGCCAGCAGGGGATCAGGGATCTCTGGAAACACCATATATTTT
>NA|TRBJ1-2|TRBV6-5|NA
CASRPSSELIYGYTF
TGTGCCAGCAGGCCGAGCAGTGAACTCATCTATGGCTACACCTTC
>TRBD2|TRBJ2-1|TRBV5-1|NA
CASSLTRSGTSLLYNEQFF
TGCGCCAGCAGCTTAACTCGATCCGGGACTAGTTTATTATACAATGAGCAGTTCTTC
>NA|TRBJ2-1|TRBV7-9|NA
CASTTSSYNEQFF
TGTGCCAGCACCACCTCGTCCTACAATGAGCAGTTCTTC
>NA|TRBJ2-5|TRBV7-3|NA
CASSSGGTPQETQYF
TGTGCCAGCAGCTCAGGGGGGACCCCTCAAGAGACCCAGTACTTC
>NA|TRBJ2-5|TRBV27|NA
CASSYGTPQETQYF
TGTGCCAGCAGTTATGGGACTCCCCAAGAGACCCAGTACTTC
>TRBD1|TRBJ1-1|TRBV2|NA
CASSETGGSTEAFF
TGTGCCAGCAGTGAAACAGGGGGTTCAACTGAAGCTTTCTTT
>TRBD1|TRBJ1-2|TRBV28|once
CASTDGTGGDYGYTF
TGTGCCAGCACCGACGGGACAGGGGGTGACTATGGCTACACCTTC
>NA|TRBJ2-2|TRBV28|NA
CASSFPLGGPGGGTGELFF
TGTGCCAGCAGTTTCCCCTTGGGTGGTCCGGGGGGCGGCACCGGGGAGCTGTTTTTT
>NA|TRBJ2-2|TRBV5-4|once
CASSQGGGVTGELFF
TGTGCCAGCAGCCAGGGTGGAGGAGTAACCGGGGAGCTGTTTTTT
>TRBD2|TRBJ2-1|TRBV9|NA
CASSAPTSGRFEQFF
TGTGCCAGCAGCGCCCCTACTAGCGGGAGGTTTGAGCAGTTCTTC
>TRBD1|TRBJ2-7|TRBV13|NA
CASSLWDRDPYEQYF
TGTGCCAGCAGCTTATGGGACAGGGACCCCTACGAGCAGTACTTC
>NA|TRBJ2-1|TRBV7-6|NA
CASSRTPGDNYNEQFF
TGTGCCAGCTCCCGTACCCCGGGAGACAACTACAATGAGCAGTTCTTC
>TRBD2|TRBJ2-1|TRBV7-6|NA
CASSLMTSGSSNEQFF
TGTGCCAGCAGCCTCATGACTAGCGGGAGCTCCAATGAGCAGTTCTTC
>NA|TRBJ2-7|TRBV4-2|NA
CASSQGGIGPIHSYEQYF
TGTGCCAGCAGCCAAGGCGGGATAGGGCCCATCCACTCCTACGAGCAGTACTTC
>NA|TRBJ2-2|TRBV19|NA
CASSSWANTGELFF
TGTGCCAGTAGTTCTTGGGCGAACACCGGGGAGCTGTTTTTT
>NA|TRBJ2-3|TRBV7-3|NA
CASSLTGTDTQYF
TGTGCCAGCAGCTTAACGGGCACAGATACGCAGTATTTT
>NA|TRBJ2-3|TRBV5-6|NA
CASSEKACGGTDTQYF
TGTGCCAGCAGCGAGAAAGCGTGCGGCGGCACAGATACGCAGTATTTT
>TRBD2|TRBJ2-1|TRBV9|NA
CASSVGTSRNEQFF
TGTGCCAGCAGCGTGGGGACTAGCAGGAATGAGCAGTTCTTC
>NA|TRBJ1-1|TRBV9|NA
CASSVVGYTEAFF
TGTGCCAGCAGCGTAGTGGGTTACACTGAAGCTTTCTTT
>TRBD1|TRBJ2-2|TRBV11-2|NA
CASRRDRGNTGELFF
TGTGCCAGCAGGCGGGACAGGGGGAACACCGGGGAGCTGTTTTTT
>NA|TRBJ2-3|TRBV6-4|NA
CASSVNGRSTDTQYF
TGTGCCAGCAGTGTTAACGGGAGAAGCACAGATACGCAGTATTTT
>NA|TRBJ1-1|TRBV9|NA
CASSVEGGGTEAFF
TGTGCCAGCAGCGTAGAGGGGGGAGGAACTGAAGCTTTCTTT
>NA|TRBJ1-5|TRBV10-3|NA
CAISVGGQGEQPQHF
TGTGCCATCAGTGTGGGTGGGCAGGGCGAACAGCCCCAGCATTTT
>NA|TRBJ2-3|TRBV11-3|NA
CASSFGWGTDTQYF
TGTGCCAGCAGCTTTGGTTGGGGCACAGATACGCAGTATTTT
>NA|TRBJ2-2|TRBV15|NA
CATSREPFSGELFF
TGTGCCACCAGCAGAGAACCTTTTTCCGGGGAGCTGTTTTTT
>NA|TRBJ2-1|TRBV4-1|NA
CASSQASSGPYNEQFF
TGCGCCAGCAGCCAAGCCAGTAGCGGCCCTTACAATGAGCAGTTCTTC
>NA|TRBJ2-2|TRBV6-4|NA
CASSDSSAGELFF
TGTGCCAGCAGTGACTCATCAGCCGGGGAGCTGTTTTTT
>NA|TRBJ2-7|TRBV29-1|NA
CSVSSLADYEQYF
TGCAGCGTTAGTAGCTTAGCGGACTACGAGCAGTACTTC
>NA|TRBJ1-5|TRBV5-8|NA
CASSLHSNQPQHF
TGTGCCAGCAGCTTGCATAGCAATCAGCCCCAGCATTTT
>TRBD2|TRBJ2-2|TRBV27|NA
CASSLGSGRMAGELFF
TGTGCCAGCAGTTTGGGGAGCGGGAGAATGGCCGGGGAGCTGTTTTTT
>NA|TRBJ1-1|TRBV6-1|NA
CASRRVTEAFF
TGTGCCAGCCGGAGGGTCACTGAAGCTTTCTTT